This TCR beta chain was identified in a study of Ad26.COV2.S vaccination and SARS-CoV-2 variants. Study as a whole: Once or twice, 56 days apart, Ad26.COV2.S was delivered intramuscularly.

Regarding the study as a whole: It was vaccine recipients, not placebo recipients, who had the higher spike-specific TCR breadth.

Remarks on this clone: No antigen is known for it.

Assay used: immunoSEQ multiplex PCR; TCRdb lists only in-frame clones, some missing. The data show over 400,000 clones, approximately 92% seen once. The V gene's germline CDR1 is MGHDK and CDR2 SYGVNS. The V end lost 11 bases, the J end lost 2 bases, and 15 bases lay between the germline ends. The CDR3 spans 13 residues. As to treatment: around 19 received Ad26.COV2.S at low or high dose, single or two shots; several received placebo; per-sample allocation not given. Day 63 after the first injection of vaccine or placebo was the sampling time. This chain connects TRBV25-1 to TRBJ1-2, with D hard to call. Sequences were derived from peripheral blood, sampled in a trial of Ad26.COV2.S vaccine versus placebo. The TCR comes from a person aged 18-60 years who received the Ad26.COV2.S COVID-19 vaccine or a placebo. The CDR3 sequence is CASSGEYNYGYTF. The CDR3 nucleotides read TGTGCCTCAAGTGGGGAGTACAACTATGGCTACACCTTC.